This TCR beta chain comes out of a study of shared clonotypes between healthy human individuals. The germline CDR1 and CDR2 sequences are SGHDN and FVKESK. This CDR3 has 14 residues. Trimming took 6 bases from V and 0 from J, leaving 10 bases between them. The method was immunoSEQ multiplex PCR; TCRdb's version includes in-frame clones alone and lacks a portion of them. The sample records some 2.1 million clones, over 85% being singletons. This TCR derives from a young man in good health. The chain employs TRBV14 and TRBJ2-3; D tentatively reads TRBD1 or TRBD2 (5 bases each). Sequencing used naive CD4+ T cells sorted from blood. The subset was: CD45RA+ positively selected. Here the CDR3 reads CASSRGPSTDTQYF. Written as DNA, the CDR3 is TGTGCCAGCAGTCGGGGCCCTAGCACAGATACGCAGTATTTT.